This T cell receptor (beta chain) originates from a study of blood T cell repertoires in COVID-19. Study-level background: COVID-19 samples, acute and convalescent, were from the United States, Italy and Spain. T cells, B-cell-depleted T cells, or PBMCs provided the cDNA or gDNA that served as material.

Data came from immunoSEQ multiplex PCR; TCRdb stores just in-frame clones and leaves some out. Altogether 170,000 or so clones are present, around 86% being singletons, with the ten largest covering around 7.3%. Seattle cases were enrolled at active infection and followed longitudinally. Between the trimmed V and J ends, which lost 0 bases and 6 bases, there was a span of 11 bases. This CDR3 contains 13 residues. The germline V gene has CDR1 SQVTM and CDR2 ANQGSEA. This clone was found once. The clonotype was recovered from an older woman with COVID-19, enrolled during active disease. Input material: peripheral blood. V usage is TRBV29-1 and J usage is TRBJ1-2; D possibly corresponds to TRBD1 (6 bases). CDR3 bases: TGCAGCGTTGAAGACAGGGGAAAAGATGGCTACACCTTC. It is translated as CSVEDRGKDGYTF.